This T cell receptor beta chain came from a study of response to subunit inactivated influenza vaccine. This clonotype was detected ten times or more. The antigen remains undetermined. Each CDR3 protein gets one entry after TCRdb re-called the RT-PCR reads with MiXCR. The table records 430,000 or so distinct CDR3 sequences, 11% of them present only once. Overall study findings and caveats: The authors put forward the suggestion that each seasonal influenza vaccination may bring in only a limited number of new T cells.

The CDR3 contains 15 residues. Germline assignment: CDR1 SQVTM and CDR2 ANQGSEA. The V segment lost 7 bases and the J segment 0 bases; nucleotides outside the gene matches: 8. The sample was PBMCs from blood, taken 45 days after vaccination. This TCR came from a man aged 50 to 59 who received an inactivated influenza vaccine. V is TRBV29-1 and J is TRBJ2-7; 11 bases match TRBD1. For the CDR3, the DNA is TGCAGCGGGACCCGGGGGACAGGGGGCTCCTACGAGCAGTACTTC. It codes for CSGTRGTGGSYEQYF.